The T cell receptor beta chain described here comes from a study of cytomegalovirus exposure and HLA in healthy donors. As concerns this clone: Its matching antigen is unknown.

Germline V lookup: CDR1 ENHRY, CDR2 SYGVKD. This CDR3 is built from 15 residues. After removal of 7 bases from V and 8 bases from J, the junction contained 11 bases not matched to a gene. Points from the study as a whole: For most TCR sequences rarity was the rule, although some public TCRs occurred in many donors.

The PCR made use of 60 Vbeta and 13 Jbeta primers. The assay was immunoSEQ multiplex PCR, and TCRdb's table has in-frame clones only and misses some. The sample lists about 36,000 clones, over 60% occurring once. The clonotype originates from a man younger than 45 in good health and CMV-seronegative. The sample taken for sequencing was PBMCs. The V gene is TRBV10-3, the J gene TRBJ2-2, with 9 positions matching TRBD2. The CDR3 DNA is TGTGCCATCAATAAAAAGGGACTAGCATCAGGGGAGCTGTTTTTT. Amino acid sequence: CAINKKGLASGELFF.